A single sample gave rise to the 29 T cell receptor beta chains below, sequenced in a study of response to subunit inactivated influenza vaccine. TCRdb reprocessed the RT-PCR reads via MiXCR and lists one record per CDR3 protein. Counted here are more than 500,000 distinct CDR3 sequences, roughly 10% occurring once; the ten biggest clones make up approximately 11%. The sample was also reused in another study, on T cells expressing NK-cell markers. This second report adds: The authors generated TCR beta cDNA through 5'RACE template switching with UMIs.

Sequenced here: PBMCs from blood, sampled on the day of vaccination. Receptors originate from a middle-aged man who received an inactivated influenza vaccine.

Remarks on this clonotype: The junction shows a germline mismatch at one end, possibly a read error. The chain is built from TRBV6-4 and TRBJ2-1; 10 bases align to TRBD2. There are 15 residues in the CDR3. Germline lookup yields CDR1 MRHNA and CDR2 SNTAGT. The CDR3 protein is CPSSGSGLATGEQFF. The CDR3 DNA is TGCCCGTCGTCCGGTTCGGGACTAGCGACGGGTGAGCAGTTCTTC.

The chain joins TRBV18 to TRBJ1-6; 8 bases line up with TRBD1. Germline V gene data show CDR1 as KGHSH and CDR2 as LQKENI. V dropped 2 bases and J dropped 10; count of bases not matched to a gene: 4. The CDR3 is 14 amino acids. DNA of the CDR3: TGTGCCAGCTCACCAAAGACAGGGGACTCACCCCTCCACTTT. Residues: CASSPKTGDSPLHF.

This clonotype was detected a few times. The rearrangement links TRBV6-1 to TRBJ2-5; 8 nucleotides line up with TRBD2. The CDR3 is 14 residues long. CDR1 and CDR2 (germline): MNHNS, SASEGT. V lost 6 bases and J lost 4; bases outside the gene matches: 7. The CDR3: CASRLPGRGETQYF. The CDR3, as DNA: TGTGCCAGCAGACTGCCCGGGAGGGGAGAGACCCAGTACTTC.

The genes are TRBV12-3 or TRBV12-4 and TRBJ2-1; 7 bases align to TRBD2. With 5 bases clipped from V and 10 bases from J, the junction kept 11 bases outside the gene matches. CDR3 length equals 14 residues. The CDR3, as DNA: TGTGCCAGCAGTCCCCGGGGACTACTCCGCGAGCAGTTCTTC. Its protein product is CASSPRGLLREQFF.

This clonotype has only a few counts. The chain is built from TRBV18 and TRBJ1-1, with TRBD1 matching 9 bases. V lost 3 bases to trimming and J lost 2 bases; unmatched junction nucleotides: 4. In germline, CDR1 is KGHSH, CDR2 LQKENI. The CDR3 is 15 residues long. CDR3 bases: TGTGCCAGCTCACCGCCGACAGGGGGAAACACTGAAGCTTTCTTT. It codes for CASSPPTGGNTEAFF.

The rearrangement joins TRBV27 to TRBJ1-1, with a weak D call TRBD1 (5 bases). The germline CDR1 and CDR2 sequences are MNHEY and SMNVEV (reference sequence). Trimming took 1 base from V and 0 from J, leaving 15 bases between them. The CDR3 consists of 17 residues. The CDR3 region has the DNA TGTGCCAGCAGTTTATGGACATCCGAAACGATGAACACTGAAGCTTTCTTT. Protein product: CASSLWTSETMNTEAFF.

The chain is built from TRBV4-3 and TRBJ2-4; a possible D gene is TRBD2 (6 bases). The V gene's germline CDR1 is LGHNA and CDR2 YSLEER. V was pared by 3 bases and J by 2 bases, with 17 bases between. This CDR3 has 17 amino acids. CDR3 sequence reads: CASSQVGLTASKNIQYF. The CDR3 DNA sequence: TGCGCCAGCAGCCAGGTGGGACTCACGGCCTCCAAAAACATTCAGTACTTC.

V and J are TRBV12-3 or TRBV12-4 and TRBJ1-1, with D unresolved. This CDR3 comprises 14 residues. V was pared by 6 bases and J by 4 bases, with 15 bases between. As DNA, the CDR3 is TGTGCCAGCAGCTCAGTGTCCCACGGCACTGAAGCTTTCTTT. Protein: CASSSVSHGTEAFF.

This clonotype was detected only a few times. The rearrangement joins TRBV7-8 to TRBJ2-3; 10 bases are a match to TRBD1. The CDR3 covers 18 residues. CDR1 SGHVS and CDR2 FQNEAQ come from the germline V gene. V gave up 3 bases and J gave up 0 bases; unmatched junction bases: 9. The CDR3 here is CASSFGTGVGASTDTQYF. CDR3 DNA sequence: TGTGCCAGCAGCTTCGGGACAGGGGTCGGGGCTAGCACAGATACGCAGTATTTT.

The chain combines TRBV5-1 with TRBJ1-4, with D maybe TRBD1 (6 bases). Germline CDR1 SGHRS, CDR2 YFSETQ. This CDR3 comprises 15 residues. Trimming removed 4 bases at V and 8 bases at J, with 18 bases between. The CDR3 DNA reads TGCGCCAGCAGCGGAGGGTCCGGGGGCCGGGAAAAACTGTTTTTT. It specifies CASSGGSGGREKLFF.

About this clonotype: One junction end does not reproduce the germline sequence, and a read error may be involved. The rearrangement joins TRBV20-1 to TRBJ2-7; D gene ambiguous. The CDR3 is made up of 13 amino acids. Germline-derived CDR1 and CDR2 are DFQATT and SNEGSKA (reference sequence). The CDR3 protein is CSPRDQTIYEQYF. The DNA for the CDR3 is TGCAGTCCTAGAGATCAAACTATCTACGAGCAGTACTTC.

This clonotype has just a few counts. The chain combines TRBV7-8 with TRBJ2-2; D gene unclear. CDR3 length: 16 residues. Trimming shortened V by 0 bases and J by 7 bases, and 15 bases separated the two germline ends. Germline V CDR1 and CDR2: SGHVS, FQNEAQ. This CDR3 is CASSLASQAVGGELFF. CDR3 sequence (DNA): TGTGCCAGCAGCTTAGCCTCTCAGGCGGTGGGCGGGGAGCTGTTTTTT.

This clonotype was seen only a few times. The CDR3 sequence is CASSSLAGVSYNEQFF. As DNA, the CDR3 is TGTGCCAGCAGCTCCCTAGCGGGGGTCTCCTACAATGAGCAGTTCTTC. The chain couples TRBV7-6 to TRBJ2-1; 10 nucleotides align to TRBD2. V lost 4 bases to trimming and J lost 0 bases; unmatched junction nucleotides: 3. CDR3 size: 16 residues. Germline CDR1 SGHVS, CDR2 FNYEAQ.

The V gene is TRBV4-3, the J gene TRBJ1-5, with TRBD1 as a possible D gene (5 bases). The V and J ends lost 1 base and 4 bases respectively, with 11 bases between them. This CDR3 contains 15 residues. Germline V gene data show CDR1 as LGHNA and CDR2 as YSLEER. The DNA for the CDR3 is TGCGCCAGCAGCCAAGTGTGGGACGGTAATCAGCCCCAGCATTTT. It translates to CASSQVWDGNQPQHF.

This clonotype showed up many times. The V gene is TRBV5-1, the J gene TRBJ2-5; 9 bases are a match to TRBD1. V trimming: 0 bases; J trimming: 3 bases; junction bases outside the gene matches: 3. This CDR3 is 15 amino acids long. Germline CDR1 is SGHRS and CDR2 is YFSETQ. CDR3 nucleotide sequence: TGCGCCAGCAGCTTGGTAACAGGGGGCGAAGAGACCCAGTACTTC. Translating gives CASSLVTGGEETQYF.

In its sample, this clonotype was seen a few times. The chain has TRBV10-3 and TRBJ2-7; no reliable D call. V was clipped by 0 bases and J by 0 bases, with 3 bases between them. Germline assignment: CDR1 ENHRY and CDR2 SYGVKD. The CDR3 is 13 residues long. This CDR3 is CAISESSSYEQYF. Written as DNA, the CDR3 is TGTGCCATCAGTGAGTCAAGCTCCTACGAGCAGTACTTC.

This clonotype turned up a few times. V usage is TRBV12-3 or TRBV12-4 and J usage is TRBJ2-1, with 10 bases aligning to TRBD2. V gave up 1 base and J gave up 7 bases; unmatched junction bases: 4. This CDR3 comprises 15 residues. CDR3 DNA sequence: TGTGCCAGCAGTTTAGGGGGACTAGCGAAGAATGAGCAGTTCTTC. Translated: CASSLGGLAKNEQFF.

The V gene is TRBV6-2 or TRBV6-3, the J gene TRBJ2-7; TRBD1 aligns across 8 bases. Germline V lookup: CDR1 MNHEY, CDR2 SVGEGT. This CDR3 spans 14 amino acids. With 5 bases clipped from V and 2 bases from J, the junction kept 5 bases outside the gene matches. CDR3 loop: CASSLDRVPYEQYF. In DNA form, the CDR3 reads TGTGCCAGCAGTCTGGACAGGGTACCCTACGAGCAGTACTTC.

This clonotype was observed a handful of times. The chain uses TRBV6-1 and TRBJ1-2; D is possibly TRBD1 (5 bases). With 4 bases removed from V and 6 bases from J, the gap between germline ends came to 18 bases. This CDR3 region has 15 residues. The germline gives CDR1 MNHNS, CDR2 SASEGT. The chain's CDR3 is CASSAPGRIFNGYTF. In DNA form, the CDR3 reads TGTGCCAGCAGTGCCCCGGGACGGATATTTAATGGCTACACCTTC.

This clonotype appeared many times. The chain links TRBV29-1 to TRBJ1-5; D may be TRBD1 (5 bases). The CDR3 loop spans 13 amino acids. V was pared by 6 bases and J by 7 bases, with 16 bases between. Germline-derived CDR1 and CDR2 are SQVTM and ANQGSEA. The CDR3: CSVAGATGQPQHF. For the CDR3, the DNA is TGCAGCGTCGCCGGGGCCACCGGGCAGCCCCAGCATTTT. The full variable domain, its missing parts supplied by reference TRBV29-1 and TRBJ1-5, is SAVISQKPSRDICQRGTSLTIQCQVDSQVTMMFWYRQQPGQSLTLIATANQGSEATYESGFVIDKFPISRPNLTFSTLTVSNMSPEDSSIYLCSVAGATGQPQHFGDGTRLSIL.

The CDR3 sequence: CASSLGVGGDTQYF. The CDR3 DNA follows: TGTGCCAGCAGCTTAGGAGTGGGAGGAGATACGCAGTATTTT. The gene calls are TRBV7-2 and TRBJ2-3; the D gene is possibly TRBD2 (6 bases). The CDR3 loop spans 14 amino acids. V was pared by 1 base and J by 5 bases, with 10 bases between. The germline CDR1 and CDR2 sequences are SGHTA and FQGNSA.

This chain connects TRBV5-5 to TRBJ2-6; 8 nucleotides align to TRBD2. Trimming cost V 1 base and J 8 bases; bases outside gene matches: 8. Per germline, CDR1 SGHKS and CDR2 YYEKEE (reference sequence). CDR3 length: 16 amino acids. CDR3: CASSLTLGGRTNVLTF. The CDR3 bases are TGTGCCAGCAGCTTGACACTCGGCGGGAGGACCAACGTCCTGACTTTC.

The chain combines TRBV7-2 with TRBJ2-1; tentatively, D is TRBD1 (6 bases). The CDR3 extends over 15 amino acids. Germline V gene sequence: CDR1 SGHTA, CDR2 FQGNSA. V was pared by 6 bases and J by 9 bases, with 21 bases between. CDR3 residues: CASSPGGGWNTEQFF. The CDR3 coding sequence is TGTGCCAGCAGTCCTGGTGGGGGCTGGAATACTGAGCAGTTCTTC. The full variable domain, its missing parts supplied by reference TRBV7-2 and TRBJ2-1, is GAGVSQSPSNKVTEKGKDVELRCDPISGHTALYWYRQSLGQGLEFLIYFQGNSAPDKSGLPSDRFSAERTGGSVSTLTIQRTQQEDSAVYLCASSPGGGWNTEQFFGPGTRLTVL.

This clonotype has a count of ten or more. The chain couples TRBV7-9 to TRBJ2-2, with 10 bases identical to TRBD1. This CDR3 contains 16 residues. Trimming cost V 3 bases and J 3 bases; bases outside gene matches: 4. The germline gives CDR1 SEHNR, CDR2 FQNEAQ (reference sequence). The CDR3 loop reads CASSLAGTGDTGELFF. The CDR3 nucleotides are TGTGCCAGCAGCTTGGCCGGGACAGGGGACACCGGGGAGCTGTTTTTT.

A few counts support this clonotype. In DNA form, the CDR3 reads TGTGCCAGCAGCCAAGTTGTCATAGGACGGGGCACCGGGGAGCTGTTTTTT. Protein product: CASSQVVIGRGTGELFF. The chain has TRBV7-9 and TRBJ2-2; D may be TRBD2 (5 bases). The CDR3 runs to 17 residues. The V end was cut by 5 bases, the J end by 4 bases, with 20 bases between. Per the germline V gene, CDR1 is SEHNR and CDR2 is FQNEAQ (reference sequence).

This clonotype was counted ten times or more. This chain links TRBV7-9 with TRBJ2-5, with D unresolved. Trimming took off 5 bases at V and 4 bases at J, with 14 bases between the two ends. From germline, CDR1 is SEHNR and CDR2 FQNEAQ (reference sequence). The CDR3 length is 14 residues. CDR3: CASSQTRVGETQYF. CDR3 DNA: TGTGCCAGCAGCCAGACCCGGGTTGGAGAGACCCAGTACTTC.

This clonotype was found a few times. The chain couples TRBV18 to TRBJ2-7; D perhaps matches TRBD2 (6 bases). The V end lost 4 bases, the J end lost 2 bases, and 15 bases lay between the germline ends. CDR3 length: 15 amino acids. Germline V gene data show CDR1 as KGHSH and CDR2 as LQKENI. CDR3 coding DNA: TGTGCCAGCTCACTAGTCGGGACTTACACCTACGAGCAGTACTTC. It translates to CASSLVGTYTYEQYF.

This chain uses TRBV20-1 with TRBJ2-7; possibly TRBD1 or TRBD2 for D (5 bases each). This CDR3 has 14 amino acids. The germline gives CDR1 DFQATT, CDR2 SNEGSKA (reference sequence). V shed 0 bases and J shed 2 bases, with 11 bases lying between them. CDR3 residues: CSAREGVLAYEQYF. The DNA for the CDR3 is TGCAGTGCTAGAGAGGGGGTTTTGGCCTACGAGCAGTACTTC.

Only a few counts were recorded for this clonotype. The J gene is TRBJ2-3, the V gene TRBV20-1; 10 nucleotides agree with TRBD2. The V and J ends lost 6 bases and 5 bases, in that order; junction bases with no gene match: 2. The CDR3 covers 12 residues. CDR1 is DFQATT, CDR2 SNEGSKA, per germline (reference sequence). CDR3 DNA: TGCAGTGCCAGGACTAGCGGAGATACGCAGTATTTT. It codes for CSARTSGDTQYF.